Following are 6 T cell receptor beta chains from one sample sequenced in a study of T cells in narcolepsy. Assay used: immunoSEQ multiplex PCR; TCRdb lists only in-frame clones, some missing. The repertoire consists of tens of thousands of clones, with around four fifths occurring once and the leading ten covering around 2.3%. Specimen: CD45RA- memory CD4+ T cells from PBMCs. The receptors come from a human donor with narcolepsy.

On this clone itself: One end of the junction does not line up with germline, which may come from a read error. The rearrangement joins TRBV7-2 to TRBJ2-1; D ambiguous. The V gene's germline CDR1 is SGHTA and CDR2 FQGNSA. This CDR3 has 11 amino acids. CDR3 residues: CASSSDNEQFF. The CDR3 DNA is TGTGCCAGCAGCTCCGACAATGAGCAGTTCTTC. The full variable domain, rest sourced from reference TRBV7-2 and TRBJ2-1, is GAGVSQSPSNKVTEKGKDVELRCDPISGHTALYWYRQSLGQGLEFLIYFQGNSAPDKSGLPSDRFSAERTGGSVSTLTIQRTQQEDSAVYLCASSSDNEQFFGPGTRLTVL.

CDR3 amino acids: CASSPRRYGNTIYF. CDR3 coding DNA: TGTGCCAGTAGTCCGAGAAGATATGGAAACACCATATATTTT. This chain joins TRBV19 and TRBJ1-3; D uncertain. CDR3 size: 14 residues. Trimming stripped 5 bases from V and 3 bases from J, with 11 bases between. In germline, CDR1 is LNHDA, CDR2 SQIVND (reference sequence).

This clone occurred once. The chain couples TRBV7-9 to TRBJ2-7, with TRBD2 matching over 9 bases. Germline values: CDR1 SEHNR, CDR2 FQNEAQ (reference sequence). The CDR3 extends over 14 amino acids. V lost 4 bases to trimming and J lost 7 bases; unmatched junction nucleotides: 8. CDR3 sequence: CASSSYRLAEEQYF. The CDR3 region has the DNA TGTGCCAGCAGCTCCTATCGACTAGCGGAGGAGCAGTACTTC.

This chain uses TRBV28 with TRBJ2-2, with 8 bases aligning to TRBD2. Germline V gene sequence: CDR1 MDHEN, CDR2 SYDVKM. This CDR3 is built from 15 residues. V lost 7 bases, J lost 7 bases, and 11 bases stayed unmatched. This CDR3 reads CASMWTAGGIGELFF. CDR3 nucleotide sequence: TGTGCCAGCATGTGGACGGCGGGAGGTATCGGGGAGCTGTTTTTT.

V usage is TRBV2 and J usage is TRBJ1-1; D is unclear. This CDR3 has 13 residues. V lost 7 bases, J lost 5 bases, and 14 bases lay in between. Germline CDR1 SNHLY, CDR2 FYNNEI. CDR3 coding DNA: TGTGCCAGCAACTCCGGGAGGGAAACTGAAGCTTTCTTT. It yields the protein CASNSGRETEAFF.

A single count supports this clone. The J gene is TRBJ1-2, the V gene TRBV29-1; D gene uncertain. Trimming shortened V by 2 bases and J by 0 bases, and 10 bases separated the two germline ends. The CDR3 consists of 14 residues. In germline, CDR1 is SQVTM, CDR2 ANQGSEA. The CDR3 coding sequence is TGCAGCGTTGAACTCCCGACTTCTAACTATGGCTACACCTTC. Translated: CSVELPTSNYGYTF. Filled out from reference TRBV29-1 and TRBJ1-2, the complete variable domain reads SAVISQKPSRDICQRGTSLTIQCQVDSQVTMMFWYRQQPGQSLTLIATANQGSEATYESGFVIDKFPISRPNLTFSTLTVSNMSPEDSSIYLCSVELPTSNYGYTFGSGTRLTVV.